This TCR beta chain was identified during a study of vaccination effects on CD4 cells after COVID-19. Overall study context: Either the BNT162b2 or mRNA-1273 vaccine was given to participants in two doses. Vaccination followed sampling of two convalescent patients by 16 days and one week respectively.

Remarks on this clone: Its antigen is as yet unknown.

Germline CDR1 reads LNHNV; CDR2 reads YYDKDF (reference sequence). The V end lost 2 bases, the J end lost 1 base, and 15 bases lay between the germline ends. This CDR3 is 16 amino acids long. Viral peptide pool expansion of antigen-specific CD4+ T cells preceded sequencing in the ViraFEST assay. Following an approximately eleven-day culture, CD4+ T cells were purified. PCR confirmed that the person was infected with SARS-CoV-2 between March and December 2020. A density of around 2 million PBMC per well was used; these cells were cultured with 9.5 to 10 IU/ml IL-2 and roughly 9.2 ug/ml peptides. Produced via immunoSEQ multiplex PCR; TCRdb's table is partial and in-frame only. The sample includes 20,000 to 30,000 clones, 65% to 85% seen only once; the top ten take about 19%.

The material was CD4+ T cells from PBMCs cultured with HCoV-NL63 spike peptides, obtained before COVID-19 vaccination. J is TRBJ2-7 and V is TRBV15, with D possibly called TRBD1 or TRBD2 (6 bases each). This TCR was sampled from a human donor who had a prior SARS-CoV-2 infection. The CDR3 here is CATSRPGASASYEQYF. The CDR3 region has the DNA TGTGCCACCAGCAGACCGGGGGCTTCCGCATCCTACGAGCAGTACTTC.